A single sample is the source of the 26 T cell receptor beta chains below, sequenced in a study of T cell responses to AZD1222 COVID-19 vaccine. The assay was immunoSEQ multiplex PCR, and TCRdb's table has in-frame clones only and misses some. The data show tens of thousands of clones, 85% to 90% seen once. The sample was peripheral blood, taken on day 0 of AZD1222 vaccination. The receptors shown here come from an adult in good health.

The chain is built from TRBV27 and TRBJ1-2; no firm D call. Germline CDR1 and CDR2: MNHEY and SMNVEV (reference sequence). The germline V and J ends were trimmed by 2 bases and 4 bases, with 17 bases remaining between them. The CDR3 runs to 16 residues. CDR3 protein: CASSLGTAPSAYGYTF. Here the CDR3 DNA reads TGTGCCAGCAGTTTAGGCACAGCCCCCTCGGCCTATGGCTACACCTTC.

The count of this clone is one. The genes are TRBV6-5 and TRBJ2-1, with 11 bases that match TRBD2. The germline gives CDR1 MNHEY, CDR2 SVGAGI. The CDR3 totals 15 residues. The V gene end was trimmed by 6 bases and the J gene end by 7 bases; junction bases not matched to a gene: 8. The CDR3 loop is CASSAQGLAANEQFF. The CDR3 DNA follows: TGTGCCAGCAGCGCCCAGGGACTAGCGGCGAATGAGCAGTTCTTC.

In nucleotides, the CDR3 is TGTGCCAGCAGTTTTGGACAAGTCTACGAGCAGTACTTC. Its translation is CASSFGQVYEQYF. The chain recombines TRBV27 with TRBJ2-7; the D gene is possibly TRBD1 (5 bases). Germline V gene sequence: CDR1 MNHEY, CDR2 SMNVEV (reference sequence). The CDR3 runs 13 residues. Deletions cut 3 bases from V and 3 bases from J, with 9 bases between.

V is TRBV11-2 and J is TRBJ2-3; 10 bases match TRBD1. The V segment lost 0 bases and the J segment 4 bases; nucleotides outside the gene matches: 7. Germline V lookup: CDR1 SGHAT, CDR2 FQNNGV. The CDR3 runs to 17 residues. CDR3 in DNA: TGTGCCAGCAGCTTAGATGGGACAGGGGTCGCGGCAGATACGCAGTATTTT. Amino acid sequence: CASSLDGTGVAADTQYF. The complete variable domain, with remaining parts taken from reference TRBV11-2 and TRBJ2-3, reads EAGVAQSPRYKIIEKRQSVAFWCNPISGHATLYWYQQILGQGPKLLIQFQNNGVVDDSQLPKDRFSAERLKGVDSTLKIQPAKLEDSAVYLCASSLDGTGVAADTQYFGPGTRLTVL.

CDR3 amino acids: CSVVRGTNYGYTF. The CDR3 DNA reads as TGCAGCGTTGTTAGGGGAACTAACTATGGCTACACCTTC. The V call is TRBV29-1, the J call TRBJ1-2; possible D gene TRBD1, 5 bases. This CDR3 is 13 amino acids long. CDR1 and CDR2 from the germline V gene are SQVTM and ANQGSEA. V lost 4 bases, J lost 0 bases, and 9 bases lay in between.

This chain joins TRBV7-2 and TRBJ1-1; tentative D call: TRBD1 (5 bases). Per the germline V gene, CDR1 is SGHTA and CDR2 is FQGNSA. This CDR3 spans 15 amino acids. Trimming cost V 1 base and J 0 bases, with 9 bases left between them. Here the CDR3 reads CASSLEPGLNTEAFF. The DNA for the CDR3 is TGTGCCAGCAGCTTAGAGCCAGGGTTGAACACTGAAGCTTTCTTT.

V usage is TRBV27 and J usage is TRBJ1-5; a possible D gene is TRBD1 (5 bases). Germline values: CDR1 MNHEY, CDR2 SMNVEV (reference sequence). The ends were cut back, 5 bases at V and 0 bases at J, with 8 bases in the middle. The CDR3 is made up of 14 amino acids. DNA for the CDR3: TGTGCCAGCAGTCTTGGGGCTAGCAATCAGCCCCAGCATTTT. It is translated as CASSLGASNQPQHF.

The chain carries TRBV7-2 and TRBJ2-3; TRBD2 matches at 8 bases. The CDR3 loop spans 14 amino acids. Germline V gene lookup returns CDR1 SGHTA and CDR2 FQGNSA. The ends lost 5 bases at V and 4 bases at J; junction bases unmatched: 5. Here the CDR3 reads CASSLGLVADTQYF. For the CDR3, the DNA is TGTGCCAGCAGCCTGGGACTAGTGGCAGATACGCAGTATTTT.

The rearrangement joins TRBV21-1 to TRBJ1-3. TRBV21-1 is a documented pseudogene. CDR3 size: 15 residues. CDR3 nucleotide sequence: TGTGCCAGCAGCGACTACGGGATCTCTGGAAACACCATATATTTT. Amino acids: CASSDYGISGNTIYF.

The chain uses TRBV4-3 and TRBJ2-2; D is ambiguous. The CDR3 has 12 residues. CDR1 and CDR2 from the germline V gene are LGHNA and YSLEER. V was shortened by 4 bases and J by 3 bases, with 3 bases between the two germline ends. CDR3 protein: CASSLDTGELFF. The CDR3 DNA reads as TGCGCCAGCAGCCTCGACACCGGGGAGCTGTTTTTT.

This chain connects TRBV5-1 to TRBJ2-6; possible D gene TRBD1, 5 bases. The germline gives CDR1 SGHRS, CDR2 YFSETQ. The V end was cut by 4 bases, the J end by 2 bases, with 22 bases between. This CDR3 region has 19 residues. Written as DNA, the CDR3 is TGCGCCAGCAGCCTTACGACAGCCCTCTCCACGGCTGGGGCCAACGTCCTGACTTTC. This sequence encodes CASSLTTALSTAGANVLTF.

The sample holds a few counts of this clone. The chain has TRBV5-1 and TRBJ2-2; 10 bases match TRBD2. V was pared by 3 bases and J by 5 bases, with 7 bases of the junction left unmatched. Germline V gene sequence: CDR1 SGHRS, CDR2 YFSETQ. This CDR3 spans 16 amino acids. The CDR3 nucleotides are TGCGCCAGCAGCTCCCTTCTAGCGGGGGTAACCGGGGAGCTGTTTTTT. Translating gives CASSSLLAGVTGELFF.

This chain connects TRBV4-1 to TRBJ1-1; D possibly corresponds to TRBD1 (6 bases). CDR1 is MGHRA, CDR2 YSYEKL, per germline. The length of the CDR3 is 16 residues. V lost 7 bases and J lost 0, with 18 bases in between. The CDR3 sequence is CASTVLRTDLNTEAFF. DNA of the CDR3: TGCGCCAGCACCGTATTAAGGACAGACCTGAACACTGAAGCTTTCTTT.

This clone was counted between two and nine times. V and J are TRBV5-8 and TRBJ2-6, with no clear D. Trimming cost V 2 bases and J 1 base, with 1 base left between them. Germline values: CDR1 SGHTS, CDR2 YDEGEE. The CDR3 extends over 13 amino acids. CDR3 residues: CASSFSGANVLTF. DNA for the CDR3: TGTGCCAGCAGCTTTTCTGGGGCCAACGTCCTGACTTTC.

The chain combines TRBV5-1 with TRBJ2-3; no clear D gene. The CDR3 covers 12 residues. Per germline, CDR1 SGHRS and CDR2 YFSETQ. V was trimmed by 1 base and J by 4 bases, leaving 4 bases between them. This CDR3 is CASSLISDTQYF. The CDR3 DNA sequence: TGCGCCAGCAGCTTGATTTCAGATACGCAGTATTTT.

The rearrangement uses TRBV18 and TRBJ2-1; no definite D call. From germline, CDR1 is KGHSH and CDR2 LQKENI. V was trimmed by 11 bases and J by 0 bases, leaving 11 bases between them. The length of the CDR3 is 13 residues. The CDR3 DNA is TGTGCCGGCATGGAAAGCTCCTACAATGAGCAGTTCTTC. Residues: CAGMESSYNEQFF.

In DNA form, the CDR3 reads TGTGCCAGCAGTTACTCGACCGACTATGGCTACACCTTC. Its protein product is CASSYSTDYGYTF. The rearrangement uses TRBV6-6 and TRBJ1-2, with D hard to call. V lost 0 bases, J lost 3 bases, and 5 bases lay in between. There are 13 residues in the CDR3. CDR1 and CDR2 from the germline V gene are MNHNY and SVGAGI (reference sequence).

The CDR3 here is CASSERSSSYSNQPQHF. In DNA, the CDR3 is TGTGCCAGCAGTGAAAGGAGCAGCTCCTATAGCAATCAGCCCCAGCATTTT. The chain links TRBV6-1 to TRBJ1-5; D unclear. Germline CDR1 MNHNS, CDR2 SASEGT. Deletions cut 2 bases from V and 0 bases from J, with 14 bases between. The CDR3 covers 17 residues.

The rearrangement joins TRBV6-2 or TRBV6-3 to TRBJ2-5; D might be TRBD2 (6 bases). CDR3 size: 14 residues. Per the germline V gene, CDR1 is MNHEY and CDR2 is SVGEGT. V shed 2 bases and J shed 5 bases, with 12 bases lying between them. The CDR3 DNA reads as TGTGCCAGCAGTTACGGCGGGGCCCGGGAGACCCAGTACTTC. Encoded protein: CASSYGGARETQYF.

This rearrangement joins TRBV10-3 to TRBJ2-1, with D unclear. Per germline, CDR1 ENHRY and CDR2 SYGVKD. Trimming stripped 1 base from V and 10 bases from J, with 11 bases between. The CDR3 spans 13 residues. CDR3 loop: CAISELAAQEQFF. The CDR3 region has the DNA TGTGCCATCAGTGAGTTGGCGGCCCAGGAGCAGTTCTTC.

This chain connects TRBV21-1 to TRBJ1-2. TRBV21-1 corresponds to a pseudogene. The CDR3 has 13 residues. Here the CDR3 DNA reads TGTGCCAGCAGCCCCGTAGAGGTCTTTGGCTACACCTTC. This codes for CASSPVEVFGYTF.

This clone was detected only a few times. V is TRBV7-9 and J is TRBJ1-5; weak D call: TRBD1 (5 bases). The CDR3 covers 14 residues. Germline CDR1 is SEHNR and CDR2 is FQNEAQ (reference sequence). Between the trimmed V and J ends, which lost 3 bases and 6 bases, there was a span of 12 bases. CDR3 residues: CASSFGGISQPQHF. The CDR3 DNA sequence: TGTGCCAGCAGCTTTGGGGGAATTAGTCAGCCCCAGCATTTT. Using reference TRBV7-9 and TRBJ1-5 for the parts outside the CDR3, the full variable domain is DTGVSQNPRHKITKRGQNVTFRCDPISEHNRLYWYRQTLGQGPEFLTYFQNEAQLEKSRLLSDRFSAERPKGSFSTLEIQRTEQGDSAMYLCASSFGGISQPQHFGDGTRLSIL.

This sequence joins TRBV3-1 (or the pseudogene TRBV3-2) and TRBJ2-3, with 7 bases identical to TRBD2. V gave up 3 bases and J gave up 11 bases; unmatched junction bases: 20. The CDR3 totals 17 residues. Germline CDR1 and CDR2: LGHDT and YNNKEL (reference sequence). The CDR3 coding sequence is TGTGCCAGCAGCCACCACCGGGAGAACTCCGCGGGGGACGGGCAGTATTTT. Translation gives CASSHHRENSAGDGQYF.

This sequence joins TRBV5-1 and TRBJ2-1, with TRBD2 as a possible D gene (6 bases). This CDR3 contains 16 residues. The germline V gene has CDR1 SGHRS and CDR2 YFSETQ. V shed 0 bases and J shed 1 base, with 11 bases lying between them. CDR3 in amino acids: CASSLAAGKSYNEQFF. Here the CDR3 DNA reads TGCGCCAGCAGCTTGGCTGCGGGGAAATCCTACAATGAGCAGTTCTTC.

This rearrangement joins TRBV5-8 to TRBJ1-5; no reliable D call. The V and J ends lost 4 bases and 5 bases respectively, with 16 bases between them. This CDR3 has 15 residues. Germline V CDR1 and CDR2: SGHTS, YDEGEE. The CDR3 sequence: CASSPWSGRHQPQHF. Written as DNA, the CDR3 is TGTGCCAGCAGCCCTTGGTCCGGACGGCATCAGCCCCAGCATTTT.

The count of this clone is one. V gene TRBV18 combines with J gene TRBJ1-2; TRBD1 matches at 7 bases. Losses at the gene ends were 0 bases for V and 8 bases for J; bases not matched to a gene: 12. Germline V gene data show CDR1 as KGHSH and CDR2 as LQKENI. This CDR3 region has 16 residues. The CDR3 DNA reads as TGTGCCAGCTCACCACCAGGGGAGTCGACAGGGCTCGGCTACACCTTC. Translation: CASSPPGESTGLGYTF.